Each of the 16 T cell receptor beta chains below was sequenced from the same sample in a study of blood T cell repertoires in COVID-19. Sequencing was performed with immunoSEQ multiplex PCR; in TCRdb, only in-frame clones are kept and a portion is missing. Altogether 150,000 or so clones are present, approximately 78% being singletons, with the ten largest covering about 1.8%. The sample taken for sequencing was peripheral blood. The receptors shown here come from a man older than 75 with acute or convalescent COVID-19.

This clone has more than one count but fewer than ten. This chain uses TRBV11-3 with TRBJ1-5; the D is unclear. V lost 6 bases to trimming and J lost 0 bases, with 15 bases between them. CDR3 length equals 16 residues. In germline, CDR1 is SGHNT, CDR2 YENEEA. This CDR3 reads CASSQEAVYSNQPQHF. The DNA of the CDR3 is TGTGCCAGCAGTCAGGAGGCAGTTTATAGCAATCAGCCCCAGCATTTT.

V gene TRBV29-1 combines with J gene TRBJ2-3, with 12 bases fitting TRBD2. CDR3 length equals 14 residues. Germline V gives CDR1 SQVTM, CDR2 ANQGSEA. V lost 7 bases, J lost 2 bases, and 4 bases stayed unmatched. The CDR3 DNA is TGCAGCGCTAGCGGGGGGGAGCTCACAGATACGCAGTATTTT. Residues: CSASGGELTDTQYF.

The chain is built from TRBV2 and TRBJ1-1; unclear D gene. The CDR3 has 12 amino acids. Germline CDR1 and CDR2: SNHLY and FYNNEI. The V end was cut by 8 bases, the J end by 1 base, with 8 bases between. CDR3 protein: CASQDWNTEAFF. CDR3 nucleotide sequence: TGTGCCAGCCAGGACTGGAACACTGAAGCTTTCTTT.

V and J are TRBV7-9 and TRBJ1-5; D gene ambiguous. Germline V gives CDR1 SEHNR, CDR2 FQNEAQ (reference sequence). This CDR3 has 14 residues. The V end was cut by 1 base, the J end by 4 bases, with 8 bases between. Here the CDR3 reads CASSLGGVNQPQHF. The CDR3 DNA reads TGTGCCAGCAGCTTAGGGGGAGTTAATCAGCCCCAGCATTTT.

In this sample, this clone turned up a few times. The rearrangement links TRBV4-1 to TRBJ2-5, with TRBD1 matching over 7 bases. Germline V lookup: CDR1 MGHRA, CDR2 YSYEKL. V dropped 0 bases and J dropped 3; count of bases not matched to a gene: 1. This CDR3 has 14 amino acids. The CDR3 sequence: CASSQDRGKETQYF. CDR3 coding DNA: TGCGCCAGCAGCCAAGACAGGGGGAAAGAGACCCAGTACTTC.

In its sample, this clone was seen a few times. V usage is TRBV11-2 and J usage is TRBJ2-2; the D gene is possibly TRBD1 (5 bases). Germline CDR1 and CDR2: SGHAT and FQNNGV. This CDR3 contains 15 residues. V was shortened by 2 bases and J by 6 bases, with 13 bases between the two germline ends. CDR3 sequence: CASSLLEQAAGELFF. The CDR3 DNA reads as TGTGCCAGCAGCTTATTGGAACAGGCGGCCGGGGAGCTGTTTTTT.

The chain carries TRBV7-2 and TRBJ2-1; 16 positions agree with TRBD2. The CDR3 is 19 amino acids. The ends lost 5 bases at V and 2 bases at J; junction bases unmatched: 9. The germline V gene encodes CDR1 SGHTA and CDR2 FQGNSA. The CDR3 sequence is CASSTSGTSGGVTYNEQFF. Here the CDR3 DNA reads TGTGCCAGCAGCACATCCGGGACTAGCGGGGGGGTCACCTACAATGAGCAGTTCTTC.

This clone has only a few counts. The rearrangement links TRBV19 to TRBJ2-2; 9 bases match TRBD1. Trimming at V came to 5 bases and at J to 7 bases, leaving 5 bases not matched to a gene. Germline V lookup: CDR1 LNHDA, CDR2 SQIVND (reference sequence). The CDR3 sequence is 14 residues long. The CDR3 loop reads CASSFTGGSGELFF. The CDR3 region has the DNA TGTGCCAGTAGTTTCACAGGGGGCAGCGGGGAGCTGTTTTTT. Full variable domain (remainder filled in from reference TRBV19 and TRBJ2-2): DGGITQSPKYLFRKEGQNVTLSCEQNLNHDAMYWYRQDPGQGLRLIYYSQIVNDFQKGDIAEGYSVSREKKESFPLTVTSAQKNPTAFYLCASSFTGGSGELFFGEGSRLTVL.

A single count supports this clone. The chain links TRBV7-2 to TRBJ1-1; 10 positions match TRBD1. Per the germline V gene, CDR1 is SGHTA and CDR2 is FQGNSA. J lost 11 bases, V lost 1 base, and 10 bases had no gene match. This CDR3 is 15 amino acids long. CDR3 loop: CASSLGDRGLGAAFF. In DNA form, the CDR3 reads TGTGCCAGCAGCTTAGGTGACAGGGGGCTTGGGGCGGCTTTCTTT.

This clone is a singleton in its sample. The rearrangement joins TRBV7-9 to TRBJ2-4, with unresolved D. CDR1 is SEHNR and CDR2 is FQNEAQ in the germline V gene (reference sequence). Trimming removed 5 bases from V and 3 bases from J, with 8 bases in between. The CDR3 covers 13 residues. The CDR3 coding sequence is TGTGCCAGCAGCCCGGTAATCAAAAACATTCAGTACTTC. It translates to CASSPVIKNIQYF. Together with reference TRBV7-9 and TRBJ2-4, the CDR3 gives the full variable domain: DTGVSQNPRHKITKRGQNVTFRCDPISEHNRLYWYRQTLGQGPEFLTYFQNEAQLEKSRLLSDRFSAERPKGSFSTLEIQRTEQGDSAMYLCASSPVIKNIQYFGAGTRLSVL.

The chain joins TRBV15 to TRBJ1-3, with 8 bases identical to TRBD1. The CDR3 has 14 residues. Germline values: CDR1 LNHNV, CDR2 YYDKDF (reference sequence). V lost 1 base, J lost 5 bases, and 1 base stayed unmatched. CDR3 residues: CATSRGQGRNTIYF. The CDR3 bases are TGTGCCACCAGCAGAGGACAGGGGAGAAACACCATATATTTT.

This chain links TRBV6-6 with TRBJ2-1; a weak D match, TRBD2 (6 bases). The ends were cut back, 0 bases at V and 12 bases at J, with 12 bases in the middle. CDR1 is MNHNY and CDR2 is SVGAGI in the germline V gene (reference sequence). This CDR3 has 13 residues. CDR3 loop: CASSYSKEGGQFF. CDR3 DNA sequence: TGTGCCAGCAGTTACTCGAAGGAGGGAGGGCAGTTCTTC.

The chain recombines TRBV27 with TRBJ2-3; a possible D gene is TRBD2 (6 bases). This CDR3 is built from 11 residues. Trimming removed 10 bases at V and 6 bases at J, with 11 bases between. Germline-derived CDR1 and CDR2 are MNHEY and SMNVEV (reference sequence). In nucleotides, the CDR3 is TGTGCCATACTCCGGGGGGATACGCAGTATTTT. Its protein is CAILRGDTQYF.

This clone was recorded once. The chain carries TRBV5-1 and TRBJ2-3; tentative D call: TRBD2 (5 bases). V lost 4 bases and J 0 bases, leaving 12 bases between the germline ends. There are 15 residues in the CDR3. Looked up from germline, CDR1 is SGHRS and CDR2 is YFSETQ. The CDR3 reads CASSGTGESTDTQYF. CDR3 coding DNA: TGCGCCAGCAGCGGAACTGGGGAGAGCACAGATACGCAGTATTTT. The whole variable domain, filled in from reference TRBV5-1 and TRBJ2-3, reads KAGVTQTPRYLIKTRGQQVTLSCSPISGHRSVSWYQQTPGQGLQFLFEYFSETQRNKGNFPGRFSGRQFSNSRSEMNVSTLELGDSALYLCASSGTGESTDTQYFGPGTRLTVL.

The genes are TRBV7-2 and TRBJ2-7; D call uncertain. Trimming took off 1 base at V and 2 bases at J, with 9 bases between the two ends. The germline CDR1 and CDR2 sequences are SGHTA and FQGNSA. The CDR3 is made up of 14 amino acids. CDR3 DNA sequence: TGTGCCAGCAGCTTAGATATTGGGCCCTACGAGCAGTACTTC. Translation: CASSLDIGPYEQYF.

The V and J genes are TRBV5-4 and TRBJ2-2, with D maybe TRBD1 (5 bases). The germline V and J ends were trimmed by 6 bases and 0 bases, with 12 bases remaining between them. The germline V gene has CDR1 SGHNT and CDR2 YYREEE (reference sequence). The CDR3 is made up of 15 amino acids. This chain's CDR3 is CASTWAGPNTGELFF. CDR3 sequence (DNA): TGTGCCAGCACGTGGGCAGGGCCGAACACCGGGGAGCTGTTTTTT.